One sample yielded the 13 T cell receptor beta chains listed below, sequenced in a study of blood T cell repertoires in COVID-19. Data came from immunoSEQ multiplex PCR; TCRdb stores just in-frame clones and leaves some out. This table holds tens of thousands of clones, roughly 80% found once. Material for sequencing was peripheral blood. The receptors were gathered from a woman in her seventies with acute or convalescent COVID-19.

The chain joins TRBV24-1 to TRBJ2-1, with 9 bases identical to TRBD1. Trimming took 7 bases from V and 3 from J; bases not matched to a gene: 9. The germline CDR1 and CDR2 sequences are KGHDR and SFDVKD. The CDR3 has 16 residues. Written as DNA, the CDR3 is TGTGCCACCAGGCCCGGCCCGGGACAGGGCTACAATGAGCAGTTCTTC. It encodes CATRPGPGQGYNEQFF.

CDR3 nucleotide sequence: TGTGCCAGCAGTTCGCCCCAGGTGCCTGAAGCTTTCTTT. Its translation is CASSSPQVPEAFF. The V gene is TRBV12-3 or TRBV12-4, the J gene TRBJ1-1; D is uncertain. V lost 4 bases to trimming and J lost 6 bases, with 12 bases between them. This CDR3 region has 13 residues.

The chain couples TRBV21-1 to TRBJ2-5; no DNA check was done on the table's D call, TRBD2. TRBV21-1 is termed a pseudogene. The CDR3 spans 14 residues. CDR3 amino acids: CASSSSGTSRVQYF. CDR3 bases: TGTGCCAGCAGCAGTTCCGGGACTAGCAGGGTCCAGTACTTC.

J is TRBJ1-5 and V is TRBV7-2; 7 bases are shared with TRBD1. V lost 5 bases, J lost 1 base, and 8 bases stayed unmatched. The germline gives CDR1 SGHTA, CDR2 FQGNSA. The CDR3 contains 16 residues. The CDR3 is CASSASTGLSNQPQHF. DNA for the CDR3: TGTGCCAGCAGCGCCTCGACAGGGTTAAGCAATCAGCCCCAGCATTTT.

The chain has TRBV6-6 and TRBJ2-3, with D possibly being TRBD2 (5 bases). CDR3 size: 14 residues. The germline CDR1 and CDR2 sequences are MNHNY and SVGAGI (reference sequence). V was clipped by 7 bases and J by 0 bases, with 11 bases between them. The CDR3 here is CASNDKRSTDTQYF. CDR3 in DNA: TGTGCCAGCAACGACAAGCGGAGCACAGATACGCAGTATTTT.

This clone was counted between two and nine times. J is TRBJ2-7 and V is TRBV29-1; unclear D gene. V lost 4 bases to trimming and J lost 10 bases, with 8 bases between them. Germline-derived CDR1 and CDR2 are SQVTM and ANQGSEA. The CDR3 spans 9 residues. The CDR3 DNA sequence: TGCAGCGTTGGAGAAACTCAGTACTTC. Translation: CSVGETQYF.

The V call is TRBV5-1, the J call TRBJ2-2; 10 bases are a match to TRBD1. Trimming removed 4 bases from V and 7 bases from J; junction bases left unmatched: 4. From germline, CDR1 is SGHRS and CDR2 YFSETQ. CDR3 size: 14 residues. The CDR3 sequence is CASSKDRGFGELFF. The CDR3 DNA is TGCGCCAGCAGCAAGGACAGGGGGTTCGGGGAGCTGTTTTTT.

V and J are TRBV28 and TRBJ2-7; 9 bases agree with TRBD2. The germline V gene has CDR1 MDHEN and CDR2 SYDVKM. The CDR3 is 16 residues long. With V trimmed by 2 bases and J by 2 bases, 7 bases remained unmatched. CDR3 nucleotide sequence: TGTGCCAGCAGTTTAGAGGCTAGCGGGGTCCCCTACGAGCAGTACTTC. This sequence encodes CASSLEASGVPYEQYF.

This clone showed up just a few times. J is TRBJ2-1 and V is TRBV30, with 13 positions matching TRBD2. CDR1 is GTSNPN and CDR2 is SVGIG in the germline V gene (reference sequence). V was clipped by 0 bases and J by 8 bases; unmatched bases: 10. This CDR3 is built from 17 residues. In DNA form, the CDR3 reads TGTGCCTGGAGTGTGGGGACTAGCGGGATGGGGAGGGATGAGCAGTTCTTC. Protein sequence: CAWSVGTSGMGRDEQFF.

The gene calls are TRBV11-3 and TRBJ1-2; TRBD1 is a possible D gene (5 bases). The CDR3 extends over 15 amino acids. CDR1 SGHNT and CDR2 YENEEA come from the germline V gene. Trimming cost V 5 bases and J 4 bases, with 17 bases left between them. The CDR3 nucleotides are TGTGCCAGCAGCGGGGGGGGAGCTGCTGTCTATGGCTACACCTTC. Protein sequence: CASSGGGAAVYGYTF.

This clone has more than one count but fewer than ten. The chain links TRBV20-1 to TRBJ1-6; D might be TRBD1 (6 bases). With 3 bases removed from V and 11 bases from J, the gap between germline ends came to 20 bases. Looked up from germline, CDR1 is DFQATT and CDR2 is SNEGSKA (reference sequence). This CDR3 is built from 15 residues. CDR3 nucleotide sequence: TGCAGTGCTAGTTATGCGGGGGGCCCTCGGACACCCCTCCACTTT. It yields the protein CSASYAGGPRTPLHF.

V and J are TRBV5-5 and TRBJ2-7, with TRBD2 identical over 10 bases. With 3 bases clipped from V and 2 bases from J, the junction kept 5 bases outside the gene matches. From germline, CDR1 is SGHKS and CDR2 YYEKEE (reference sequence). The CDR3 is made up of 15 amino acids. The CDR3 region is CASSWLAGVAYEQYF. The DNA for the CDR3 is TGTGCCAGCAGCTGGCTAGCGGGAGTAGCCTACGAGCAGTACTTC.

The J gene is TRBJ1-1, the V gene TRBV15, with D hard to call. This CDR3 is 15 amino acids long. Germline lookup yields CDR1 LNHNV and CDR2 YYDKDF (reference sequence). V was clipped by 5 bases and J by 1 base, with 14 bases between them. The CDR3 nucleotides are TGTGCCACCAGCCTAAACCCATTGTCGAACACTGAAGCTTTCTTT. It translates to CATSLNPLSNTEAFF.